This T cell receptor (beta chain) comes out of a study of T cell changes during pregnancy in multiple sclerosis. Clones were sequenced by immunoSEQ multiplex PCR, and TCRdb holds only the in-frame ones, with some missing. The profile shows some 52,000 clones, approximately 92% of them singletons. The CDR3 loop spans 15 amino acids. After removal of 3 bases from V and 9 bases from J, the junction contained 7 bases not matched to a gene. In germline, CDR1 is LNHDA, CDR2 SQIVND (reference sequence). The sequence was obtained from a female donor with multiple sclerosis, enrolled in a pregnancy study. The chain uses TRBV19 and TRBJ2-1, with 11 bases fitting TRBD1. The specimen was CD4+ T cells from peripheral blood mononuclear cells, collected in the third trimester of pregnancy. CDR3 bases: TGTGCCAGTAGTATTGGACAGGGGGCGCGTATTGAGCAGTTCTTC. It encodes CASSIGQGARIEQFF. Complete variable domain (other parts from reference TRBV19 and TRBJ2-1): DGGITQSPKYLFRKEGQNVTLSCEQNLNHDAMYWYRQDPGQGLRLIYYSQIVNDFQKGDIAEGYSVSREKKESFPLTVTSAQKNPTAFYLCASSIGQGARIEQFFGPGTRLTVL.